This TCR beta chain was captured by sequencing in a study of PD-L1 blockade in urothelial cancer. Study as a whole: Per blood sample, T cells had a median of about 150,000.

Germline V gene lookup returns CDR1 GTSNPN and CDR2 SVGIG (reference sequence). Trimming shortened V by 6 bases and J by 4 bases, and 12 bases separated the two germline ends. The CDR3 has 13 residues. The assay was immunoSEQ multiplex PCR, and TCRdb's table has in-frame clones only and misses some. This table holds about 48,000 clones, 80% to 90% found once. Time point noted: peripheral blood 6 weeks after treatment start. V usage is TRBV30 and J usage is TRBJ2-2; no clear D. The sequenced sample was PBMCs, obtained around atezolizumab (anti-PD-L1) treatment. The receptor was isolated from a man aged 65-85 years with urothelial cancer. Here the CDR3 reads CACPRLITGELFF. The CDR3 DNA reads TGTGCCTGTCCTAGGCTGATCACCGGGGAGCTGTTTTTT.